These T cell receptor beta chains were read from a single sample in a study of cytomegalovirus exposure and HLA in healthy donors. Method: immunoSEQ multiplex PCR; TCRdb's copy keeps in-frame clones and lacks some. The sample lists some 150,000 clones, about 87% occurring once. Sequencing input: PBMCs. Every receptor here comes from a young man in good health and CMV-seropositive. CDR3s include the opening cysteine and the closing phenylalanine or tryptophan. The D gene is left open where the match is weak. A clone size is listed for some rows: how often the clone was seen (once, few, many), or a class if it is expanded.

NA TRBJ1-2 TRBV19 TRBD1 TGTGCCAGTAGTCCTACGACAGGGGTGTTCGGTGGCTACACCTTC CASSPTTGVFGGYTF
NA TRBJ1-1 TRBV13 NA TGTGCCAGCAGCTTAGGCCTCAGGAACACTGAAGCTTTCTTT CASSLGLRNTEAFF
NA TRBJ1-6 TRBV6-1 NA TGTGCCAGCAGTGAAAGAACAGTCTATAATTCACCCCTCCACTTT CASSERTVYNSPLHF
once TRBJ1-5 TRBV19 NA TGTGCCTCAACCAGGGGTAGCAATCAGCCCCAGCATTTT CASTRGSNQPQHF
NA TRBJ2-1 TRBV7-9 TRBD2 TGTGCCAGCAGCCCATCCTTCGGGGGGAACGAGCAGTTCTTC CASSPSFGGNEQFF
once TRBJ2-2 TRBV6-1 TRBD1 TGTGCCAGCAGTAAGGACAGGGACGGGGCCGGGGAGCTGTTTTTT CASSKDRDGAGELFF
NA TRBJ2-2 TRBV25-1 TRBD2 TGTGCCAGCCTACCTTGGGGGGGGAACACCGGGGAGCTGTTTTTT CASLPWGGNTGELFF
NA TRBJ2-5 TRBV29-1 TRBD1 TGCAGCGTCGACCCGACAGGGGGAGAGACCCAGTACTTC CSVDPTGGETQYF
NA TRBJ2-1 TRBV5-1 NA TGCGCCAGCAGCTCGGAGCGGTACTACAATGAGCAGTTCTTC CASSSERYYNEQFF
NA TRBJ1-2 TRBV18 TRBD1 TGTGCCAGCTCACCACCTGTGAGTTTCGGGACAGGCCTTTCCACCTTC CASSPPVSFGTGLSTF
NA TRBJ1-1 TRBV2 NA TGTGCCAGCAGCCATGGTCAGGCGAGCACTGAAGCTTTCTTT CASSHGQASTEAFF
NA TRBJ1-1 TRBV11-2 TRBD1 TGTGCCAGCAGCTTGCTGACAGGGATGAACACTGAAGCTTTCTTT CASSLLTGMNTEAFF
NA TRBJ1-5 TRBV2 NA TGTGCCAGCAGGACAACGACAGAGAGCAATCAGCCCCAGCATTTT CASRTTTESNQPQHF
NA TRBJ2-5 TRBV28 NA TGTGCCAGCTTTGGGGGCGGAAAAGAGACCCAGTACTTC CASFGGGKETQYF
NA TRBJ1-1 TRBV18 TRBD1 TGTGCCAGCTCACCCCCGGGACAGGGGCAGGGCCCTGAAGCTTTCTTT CASSPPGQGQGPEAFF
NA TRBJ1-5 TRBV11-1 NA TGTGCCAGCAGCCCCGGACAGCACGCTAATCAGCCCCAGCATTTT CASSPGQHANQPQHF
once TRBJ2-1 TRBV6-1 TRBD1 TGTGCCAGCAGTCCGGGACAGGAATACAATGAGCAGTTCTTC CASSPGQEYNEQFF
once TRBJ1-2 TRBV4-1 NA TGCGCCAGCAGCGAAACCCTAGGGGGTAACTATGGCTACACCTTC CASSETLGGNYGYTF
NA TRBJ1-2 TRBV5-1 NA TGCGCCAGCAGCCCTGCGGGAGGAACCTATGGCTACACCTTC CASSPAGGTYGYTF
NA TRBJ2-3 TRBV29-1 NA TGCAGCGTTGAAGAGGGACTCACAGATACGCAGTATTTT CSVEEGLTDTQYF
NA TRBJ2-5 TRBV5-1 NA TGCGCCAGCAGCCTTGGACACCTCGGGGAGACCCAGTACTTC CASSLGHLGETQYF
NA TRBJ2-5 TRBV5-1 NA TGCGCCAGCAGCTATCAGGGTCAAGAGACCCAGTACTTC CASSYQGQETQYF
NA TRBJ2-7 TRBV6-5 TRBD2 TGTGCCAGCAGGGGGGTAGCGGGAGGTTTCAACGAGCAGTACTTC CASRGVAGGFNEQYF